This T cell receptor (beta chain) came from a study of T cells expressing NK-cell markers. The overall study: The study drew TCR beta repertoires from sorted CD3+CD56+NKG2C+, CD3+CD56+NKG2C- and CD3+CD56-NKG2C+ T cells.

Study observations and caveats: A few of the donors also had these clonotypes leading their CD3+CD56-NKG2C+ fraction. Dominant NKG2C+ clonotypes in five to seven donors made up about 1.0-7.0% of CD8+ T cells.

For TCR beta, cDNA was produced by 5'RACE template switching with UMIs. Each CDR3 protein gets one entry in TCRdb, which reprocessed the 5' RACE reads and gives no DNA. The table lists about 550,000 distinct CDR3 sequences. About this clonotype: Antigen specificity is unknown.

The CDR3 runs to 17 residues. The chain joins TRBV12-3 or TRBV12-4 to TRBJ1-5; the TRBD1 assignment by TCRdb is unverifiable without DNA. The sample comprised blood T cells: a sorted CD56 or NKG2C T cell subset, CD4+ or CD8+ T cells, or bulk PBMC T cells (not recorded which). The receptor was isolated from a man between 18 and 35 years old in good health. CDR3: CASNRGKRPIGNQPQHF.